This T cell receptor (beta chain) was profiled in a study of T cell responses to AZD1222 COVID-19 vaccine. A remark on this clone: Antigen: not known.

Study-level findings and limits: Within unmutated variant regions lay the reported targets of nearly half of spike-specific TCRs. Only 5 or 6 people who got AZD1222 tested seropositive at baseline.

Repertoires were generated with immunoSEQ multiplex PCR, while TCRdb's copy carries only in-frame clones and drops some. Of 130,000 to 150,000 clones listed, approximately 93% are singletons. This CDR3 contains 15 residues. Trimming at V came to 1 base and at J to 6 bases, leaving 5 bases not matched to a gene. Germline CDR1 is LNHNV and CDR2 is YYDKDF (reference sequence). Sequenced material: peripheral blood, taken after recovery from COVID-19. The V gene is TRBV15, the J gene TRBJ1-5, with TRBD1 identical over 8 bases. The TCR was taken from an adult who had recovered from COVID-19. CDR3 bases: TGTGCCACCAGCAGAGTTCTACAGGGGGTTCAGCCCCAGCATTTT. Protein product: CATSRVLQGVQPQHF.